A selection of T cell receptor beta chains follows, all from one sample in a study of OX40 agonist ivuxolimab in advanced cancers. This table comes from immunoSEQ multiplex PCR, and its TCRdb copy is limited to in-frame clones, with some not included. In the table there are about 99,000 clones, 95% to 97% of which are singletons. This specimen consisted of CD4+ or CD8+ T cells sorted from blood, obtained in a trial of the OX40 agonist ivuxolimab. The receptors come from an adult with an advanced solid tumor such as melanoma, head and neck, liver or kidney cancer. Each CDR3 is given with its conserved first and last residue. The D gene is left open where the match is weak. Size is omitted from some rows. Given values are once, few, many or a class for expanded clones.

TGTGCCAGCAGCCTGCGGGATTTCTCCTACGAGCAGTACTTC | CASSLRDFSYEQYF | NA | TRBJ2-7 | NA | TRBV28
TGTGCCCTTGGACAGTGGATCTGTCAGCCCCAGCATTTT | CALGQWICQPQHF | NA | TRBJ1-5 | NA | TRBV6-4
TGCAGCGCCCGGGGTCGGGGGACAGGGCTCGGCACTGAAGCTTTCTTT | CSARGRGTGLGTEAFF | TRBD1 | TRBJ1-1 | once | TRBV29-1
TGTGCCTGGTCTTTCGGGGGGCTTGATACGCAGTATTTT | CAWSFGGLDTQYF | NA | TRBJ2-3 | NA | TRBV30
TGTGCCAGCAGTTATACGCCGACTTCGGCAGATACGCAGTATTTT | CASSYTPTSADTQYF | NA | TRBJ2-3 | NA | TRBV6-5
TGCGCCAGCAGCCAAGATCCCGGCGGGAGTGGTGAGCAGTACTTC | CASSQDPGGSGEQYF | TRBD2 | TRBJ2-7 | NA | TRBV4-3
TGTGCCAGCAGTTCACAGGGACTCTATGGCTACACCTTC | CASSSQGLYGYTF | NA | TRBJ1-2 | NA | TRBV28
TGTGCCAGCAGTTACCCGCCCACCAGCACAGATACGCAGTATTTT | CASSYPPTSTDTQYF | NA | TRBJ2-3 | NA | TRBV6-6
TGTGCCACCAGCGCAGGGCTCTCCAATGAGCAGTTCTTC | CATSAGLSNEQFF | NA | TRBJ2-1 | NA | TRBV15
TGTGCCAGCAGAGACCGTACAGGGTTCTACGAGCAGTACTTC | CASRDRTGFYEQYF | NA | TRBJ2-7 | NA | TRBV27
TGTGCCAGCAGCAGGGGACAGATGAACACCGGGGAGCTGTTTTTT | CASSRGQMNTGELFF | NA | TRBJ2-2 | NA | TRBV21-1
TGCGCCAGTAGCCCGACAGGGAACACCGGGGAGCTGTTTTTT | CASSPTGNTGELFF | NA | TRBJ2-2 | NA | TRBV10-1
TGTGCCAGCAGCTCCCCAGAAGTGACAACCGCCTGGGAGCAGTACTTC | CASSSPEVTTAWEQYF | NA | TRBJ2-7 | once | TRBV7-2
TGTGCCAGCAGCGGGGGCGGGGCTGGAAACACCATATATTTT | CASSGGGAGNTIYF | NA | TRBJ1-3 | NA | TRBV9
TGTGCAAGTCGCTTACCTTGCGGGCGGGGGCGCACAGATACGCAGTATTTT | CASRLPCGRGRTDTQYF | NA | TRBJ2-3 | NA | TRBV12-2
TGTGCCACCAGACTTAAGCGCGGGGGCGGCTACACCTTC | CATRLKRGGGYTF | NA | TRBJ1-2 | NA | TRBV15
TGCGCCAGCTCGACCTCTGGGGCCAACGTCCTGACTTTC | CASSTSGANVLTF | NA | TRBJ2-6 | NA | TRBV5-1
TGTGCCAGTAGTATCTTCGGGACTTCTTACAATGAGCAGTTCTTC | CASSIFGTSYNEQFF | NA | TRBJ2-1 | NA | TRBV19
TGTGCCAGTAGTATGGGGGGCGGGAATGAGCAGTTCTTC | CASSMGGGNEQFF | NA | TRBJ2-1 | few | TRBV19
TGTGCCAGCAGCAGCAGACTAGCGGGGTTCTACGAGCAGTACTTC | CASSSRLAGFYEQYF | TRBD2 | TRBJ2-7 | NA | TRBV13
TGTGCCTGGAGCGGCCGGGACTTCGCCTACAATGAGCAGTTCTTC | CAWSGRDFAYNEQFF | NA | TRBJ2-1 | once | TRBV30
TGTGCCAGCAGTGACGCGGGCAATGAGCAGTTCTTC | CASSDAGNEQFF | NA | TRBJ2-1 | NA | TRBV6-4
TGCGCCAGCAGCCAAGACAACAGTGGGAGCAATCAGCCCCAGCATTTT | CASSQDNSGSNQPQHF | NA | TRBJ1-5 | few | TRBV4-3
TGTGCTAGTGGCCATCCCCTAGATACGCAGTATTTT | CASGHPLDTQYF | NA | TRBJ2-3 | NA | TRBV12-5
TGTGCTAGTGGTTTACAGGGAAGCCGGATTCAGTACTTC | CASGLQGSRIQYF | NA | TRBJ2-4 | NA | TRBV12-5
TGCGCCAGCAGCCTTGGGACCCTGAATGAAGCTTTCTTT | CASSLGTLNEAFF | NA | TRBJ1-1 | NA | TRBV4-1
TGTGCCAGCAGCCCCAGGGGAGTTTTACGTGAGCAGTACTTC | CASSPRGVLREQYF | NA | TRBJ2-7 | NA | TRBV7-9
TGTGCCAGTAGTATCTGGGGCAGGGTTTACGAGCAGTACTTC | CASSIWGRVYEQYF | NA | TRBJ2-7 | NA | TRBV19
TGTGCCAGCAGCTTAGAGAGCGGCCTCACAGATACGCAGTATTTT | CASSLESGLTDTQYF | NA | TRBJ2-3 | NA | TRBV11-2
TGCGCCAGCAGCTTGGAGGGCGGGGTAGTAGATACGCAGTATTTT | CASSLEGGVVDTQYF | NA | TRBJ2-3 | NA | TRBV5-1